The 7 T cell receptor beta chains presented below share a single source sample, sequenced in a study of cytomegalovirus exposure and HLA in healthy donors. With 60 Vbeta and 13 Jbeta primers, the PCR was carried out. This table comes from immunoSEQ multiplex PCR, and its TCRdb copy is limited to in-frame clones, with some not included. The repertoire holds 130,000 to 150,000 clones, with around 84% as singletons. The sequenced material came from PBMCs. The receptors derive from a boy between 2 and 10 years old in good health and CMV-seronegative.

The chain couples TRBV7-9 to TRBJ1-2; 7 nucleotides agree with TRBD1. The V gene end was trimmed by 6 bases and the J gene end by 2 bases; junction bases not matched to a gene: 15. This CDR3 has 17 amino acids. Germline lookup yields CDR1 SEHNR and CDR2 FQNEAQ (reference sequence). The CDR3 coding sequence is TGTGCCAGCAGAGACCGTATCCCAGGGGGACGAAACTATGGCTACACCTTC. Its protein is CASRDRIPGGRNYGYTF.

The rearrangement joins TRBV18 to TRBJ1-2, with 10 bases identical to TRBD1. The length of the CDR3 is 16 residues. Germline CDR1 is KGHSH and CDR2 is LQKENI. V dropped 0 bases and J dropped 10; count of bases not matched to a gene: 11. The DNA for the CDR3 is TGTGCCAGCTCACCACCCGCGGGACAGGGGCTCGCCAACTACACCTTC. Amino acids: CASSPPAGQGLANYTF.

The gene calls are TRBV11-1 and TRBJ1-1, with 9 positions matching TRBD1. The CDR3 sequence is 13 residues long. With V trimmed by 6 bases and J by 6 bases, 5 bases remained unmatched. Germline V lookup: CDR1 SGHAT, CDR2 FQDESV (reference sequence). DNA for the CDR3: TGTGCCAGCAGACGACAGGGGGGTGCTGAAGCTTTCTTT. Protein sequence: CASRRQGGAEAFF.

The CDR3: CASSLADGGTEAFF. CDR3 nucleotide sequence: TGCGCCAGCAGCTTGGCCGACGGGGGAACTGAAGCTTTCTTT. The chain employs TRBV5-1 and TRBJ1-1; weak D call: TRBD1 (5 bases). Germline V CDR1 and CDR2: SGHRS, YFSETQ. Trimming removed 0 bases at V and 5 bases at J, with 11 bases between. The CDR3 length is 14 residues.

V usage is TRBV6-1 and J usage is TRBJ2-7; tentative D call: TRBD2 (5 bases). V lost 1 base to trimming and J lost 3 bases, with 10 bases between them. CDR3 size: 14 residues. Germline V gene data show CDR1 as MNHNS and CDR2 as SASEGT. CDR3 loop: CASSEGPGNYEQYF. In nucleotides, the CDR3 is TGTGCCAGCAGTGAAGGTCCGGGGAACTACGAGCAGTACTTC.

This chain joins TRBV29-1 and TRBJ1-6; 7 positions agree with TRBD1. Per germline, CDR1 SQVTM and CDR2 ANQGSEA. Trimming at V came to 7 bases and at J to 0 bases, leaving 6 bases not matched to a gene. The CDR3 extends over 15 amino acids. The CDR3 protein is CSARQGSSYNSPLHF. CDR3 DNA: TGCAGCGCCCGACAGGGAAGCTCCTATAATTCACCCCTCCACTTT.

This sequence joins TRBV7-9 and TRBJ1-2; 8 bases align to TRBD1. V shed 6 bases, J shed 3 bases, and the junction held 3 bases outside the gene matches. CDR1 SEHNR and CDR2 FQNEAQ come from the germline V gene (reference sequence). This CDR3 spans 13 amino acids. CDR3 in DNA: TGTGCCAGCAGACACAGGGGGTACTATGGCTACACCTTC. Translated, it gives CASRHRGYYGYTF. Using reference TRBV7-9 and TRBJ1-2 for the parts outside the CDR3, the full variable domain is DTGVSQNPRHKITKRGQNVTFRCDPISEHNRLYWYRQTLGQGPEFLTYFQNEAQLEKSRLLSDRFSAERPKGSFSTLEIQRTEQGDSAMYLCASRHRGYYGYTFGSGTRLTVV.